This TCR beta chain is from a study of Graves' ophthalmopathy and Graves' hyperthyroidism. Lactation, pregnancy, uncontrolled infections and other autoimmune diseases were all grounds for excluding patients. The CDR3 has 14 residues. Trimming cost V 7 bases and J 2 bases; bases outside gene matches: 3. Amplification targeted the TCR beta CDR3 regions, with RNA transcripts as the source material. First-round RT-PCR employed HTBI primers, with a second-round multiplex PCR after it. TCRdb used MiXCR to reprocess the multiplex PCR reads, holding one entry per CDR3 protein. Seen here are 210,000 or so distinct CDR3 sequences, under 30% observed once, and the top ten hold approximately 9.1%. This clonotype was picked up many times. Its target is unknown. General study results and limits: The model's ophthalmopathy progression predictions had more than 55% sensitivity and 72% to 80% specificity.

What was sequenced was peripheral blood. The source is a man in his forties or fifties with Graves' ophthalmopathy. The chain joins TRBV12-3 or TRBV12-4 to TRBJ2-3, with 10 positions matching TRBD2. In nucleotides, the CDR3 is TGTGCCAGCATCGGGACTAGCGTCACAGATACGCAGTATTTT. The encoded protein is CASIGTSVTDTQYF.